The entry that follows covers one T cell receptor (beta chain) sequence. Its antigen is currently not known. It has no much larger one-base neighbor in the sample; base qualities were not kept. The immunoSEQ Assay, a bias-controlled multiplex PCR, was used to amplify TCRbeta CDR3 regions from genomic DNA. Per the authors' processing: The number of nucleated cells in each sample was estimated from the amplification of reference gene primers within the assay. To quantify the absolute abundance of each unique TCRbeta CDR3 rearrangement, sequence reads were collapsed and filtered. For each sample, productive Simpson clonality was calculated as the square root of Simpson's diversity index over productive rearrangements. TCRdb took this table from immuneACCESS and kept in-frame rearrangements with V and J called. Such tables lack part of the clones; where checked against another copy, unresolved V genes explain under half of the gap, and the rest is unexplained. Clone size and the V and J calls come from that table; the DNA yielded D and trimming. In this sample the table shows under 150,000 clones, around two thirds of which occur a single time. 2% to 2.5% of the sample belongs to the ten largest clones.

This sample stems from a study of blood T cell repertoires in COVID-19 (dated by TCRdb to between 2020 and 2021). As for the study more broadly: Samples covering the acute and convalescent phases of COVID-19 were provided by collaborators in the United States, Italy and Spain. Sample metadata almost always included a de-identified subject ID, COVID-19 status, age in years and sex. A freely available public database, intended as a resource for researchers studying the immune response to SARS-CoV-2, is where the repertoires were released. The samples were drawn from the first 160 participants of the ongoing ImmuneRACE study and from some 1,300 subjects provided by 6 global collaborators. HLA class I and class II types, where available, came from metadata supplied by the sample provider rather than from assay-based typing. The dataset comprised deeply sampled blood TCRbeta repertoires from subjects exposed to, actively infected with, or recovered from COVID-19. The material from the prospective study consisted of cDNA or gDNA derived from T cells, B-cell-depleted T cells, or PBMCs.

On the study overall, not on this receptor specifically: How much clinical and demographic metadata was included differed by source and by participant, and the metadata was provided uncurated.

Sequences MNHEY (CDR1) and SVGAGI (CDR2) are obtained from the germline V gene. The CDR3 holds 14 amino acids from the cysteine to the phenylalanine. The only DNA kept is the CDR3, 42 bases in frame from the first base. Trimming costs V 2 bases and J 9 bases, and their ends lie 16 bases apart. The collaborating institutions used their own protocols to collect whole blood in K2EDTA tubes. For TCRbeta analysis, collaborators shipped samples as frozen whole blood, isolated PBMCs, or DNA extracted from either of those sample types. Sequencing used peripheral blood. The receptor comes from a woman aged 70 to 79 with acute or convalescent COVID-19. The chain joins TRBV6-5 to TRBJ1-2, and possibly TRBD1, on 5 matching bases. In nucleotide form, the sequence is TGTGCCAGCAGTTACAAGTCAGGGAGGTTAAGCTACACCTTC. It translates as CASSYKSGRLSYTF.